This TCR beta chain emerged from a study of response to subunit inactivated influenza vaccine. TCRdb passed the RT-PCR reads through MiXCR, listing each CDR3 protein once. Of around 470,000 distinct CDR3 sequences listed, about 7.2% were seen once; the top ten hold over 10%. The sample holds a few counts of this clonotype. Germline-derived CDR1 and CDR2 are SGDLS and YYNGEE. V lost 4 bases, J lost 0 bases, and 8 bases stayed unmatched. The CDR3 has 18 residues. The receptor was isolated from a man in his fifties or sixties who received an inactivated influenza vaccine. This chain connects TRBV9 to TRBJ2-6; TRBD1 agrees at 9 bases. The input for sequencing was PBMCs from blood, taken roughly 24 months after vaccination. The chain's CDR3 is CASSLQDRGSSGANVLTF. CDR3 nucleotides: TGTGCCAGCAGCCTCCAGGACAGGGGTTCCTCTGGGGCCAACGTCCTGACTTTC.